This T cell receptor (beta chain) stems from a study of CD8 T cells in ankylosing spondylitis. Between the trimmed V and J ends, which lost 5 bases and 5 bases, there was a span of 21 bases. Germline V lookup: CDR1 SGHAT, CDR2 FQNNGV. The CDR3 is 17 amino acids. Study observations and caveats: A CD8+ phenotype characterized the disease-linked clones, which were relatively rare in peripheral blood.

As to this clonotype: Antigen: not known.

TCRdb independently ran MiXCR on the 5' RACE reads; one entry per CDR3 protein. The data show 300,000 to 350,000 distinct CDR3 sequences, approximately 14% seen once. Sequencing input: blood, either unsorted or a sorted T cell fraction (not recorded which). The TCR was taken from a male donor with ankylosing spondylitis or in good health (not recorded which). This chain links TRBV11-2 with TRBJ2-2, with D uncertain. CDR3 nucleotides: TGTGCCAGCAGCGCGTCTTTTTACCCCCCCTGGACCGGGGAGCTGTTTTTT. Translated: CASSASFYPPWTGELFF.